This T cell receptor (beta chain) is from a study of cytomegalovirus exposure and HLA in healthy donors. Whole-study findings and limits: The authors considered a cluster of highly shared sequence variants likely to be a sequencing artifact. Compared with the roughly 730-donor mean, an Asian-associated ancestry cluster reportedly had fewer N-insertions, according to a later analysis. Follow-up analysis later connected one missense variant in DCLRE1C with trimming of TCR beta V- and J-genes.

Points on this clone: The target antigen is unknown.

The PCR used 60 Vbeta and 13 Jbeta primers. Using immunoSEQ multiplex PCR, the repertoire was profiled, and TCRdb retains in-frame clones only, with some absent. The sample contains tens of thousands of clones, around 70% of which appear only once. The receptor comes from a woman in her sixties or seventies in good health and CMV-seropositive. Sequencing was carried out using PBMCs.

DNA of the CDR3: TGCAGCACAAGGCGGGATACGCAGTATTTT. Translating it yields CSTRRDTQYF. The genes are TRBV20-1 and TRBJ2-3, with no clear D. This CDR3 has 10 residues. Germline-derived CDR1 and CDR2 are DFQATT and SNEGSKA (reference sequence).